This T cell receptor beta chain came from a study of patients and donors after allogeneic stem cell transplantation. This clonotype was counted only a few times. Losses at the gene ends were 6 bases for V and 7 bases for J; bases not matched to a gene: 12. CDR3 length: 15 amino acids. TCRdb itself ran the RT-PCR reads through MiXCR, one entry per CDR3 protein. The sample carries about a million distinct CDR3 sequences, under 20% recorded once. This chain links TRBV12-3 or TRBV12-4 with TRBJ2-4; TRBD2 matches 7 bases. The sequenced sample consisted of blood, either unsorted or a sorted T cell fraction (not recorded which). This receptor was taken from a human donor who was either an allogeneic HSCT recipient or a stem cell or donor lymphocyte infusion donor (not recorded which). It is not recorded whose cells these are; they may come from a transplant donor. The CDR3 DNA follows: TGTGCCAGCAGCCCTTCTTTGCGACTAGCCAACATTCAGTACTTC. Translation gives CASSPSLRLANIQYF.